A selection of T cell receptor beta chains follows, all from one sample in a study of molecular identifiers for immune sequencing clone quantification. Via MiXCR, TCRdb re-called the PCR reads, giving one row per CDR3 protein. The data hold about half a million distinct CDR3 sequences, with 25% observed a single time. The source material was naive CD8+ T cells from blood, with Jurkat cell RNA spiked in. The source is a human donor in good health. Some libraries in this study had Jurkat cell RNA spiked in. Each CDR3 is given with its conserved first and last residue. A D gene is named only where the DNA matches it firmly. Size values are once, few and many counts, or a class for expanded clones, and some rows have none.

D: .
size: .
J: TRBJ1-5
V: TRBV19
length: 14
CDR3: CASSIQPVGQPQHF
DNA: TGTGCCAGTAGTATTCAGCCAGTGGGTCAGCCCCAGCATTTT

D: .
size: .
J: TRBJ1-5
V: TRBV5-6
length: 14
CDR3: CASSSHRVSQPQHF
DNA: TGTGCCAGCAGCTCTCACAGGGTGTCTCAGCCCCAGCATTTT

D: .
size: .
J: TRBJ1-2
V: TRBV27
length: 16
CDR3: CASSLSTRAGYDGYTF
DNA: TGTGCCAGCAGTTTAAGTACTAGGGCAGGGTATGACGGCTACACCTTC

D: .
size: many
J: TRBJ1-1
V: TRBV27
length: 13
CDR3: CASSLLGARKAFF
DNA: TGTGCCAGCAGTTTACTGGGGGCACGGAAAGCTTTCTTT

D: TRBD1
size: .
J: TRBJ2-7
V: TRBV6-9
length: 15
CDR3: CASRRRRQGHYEQYF
DNA: TGTGCCAGCAGAAGACGCCGACAGGGCCACTACGAGCAGTACTTC

D: .
size: few
J: TRBJ1-1
V: TRBV6-1
length: 12
CDR3: CASRPPGSEAFF
DNA: TGTGCCAGCAGGCCCCCGGGGTCGGAAGCTTTCTTT

D: .
size: once
J: TRBJ2-7
V: TRBV6-6
length: 15
CDR3: CASGYSASSSYEQYF
DNA: TGTGCCAGCGGTTACTCGGCCAGCAGCTCCTACGAGCAGTACTTC

D: .
size: many
J: TRBJ2-7
V: TRBV14
length: 16
CDR3: CASSQDRPVSLFEQYF
DNA: TGTGCCAGCAGCCAAGATCGCCCCGTGTCCCTTTTCGAGCAGTACTTC

D: TRBD2
size: few
J: TRBJ2-3
V: TRBV19
length: 14
CDR3: CASGLAVSTDTQYF
DNA: TGTGCCAGTGGTCTAGCGGTTAGCACAGATACGCAGTATTTT

D: TRBD1
size: .
J: TRBJ1-2
V: TRBV7-2
length: 15
CDR3: CASSATTTGNYGYTF
DNA: TGTGCCAGCAGCGCCACAACGACAGGGAACTATGGCTACACCTTC

D: TRBD2
size: many
J: TRBJ2-3
V: TRBV25-1
length: 13
CDR3: CASSGGEADTQYF
DNA: TGTGCCAGCAGCGGGGGGGAAGCAGATACGCAGTATTTT

D: .
size: .
J: TRBJ2-1
V: TRBV12-3/TRBV12-4
length: 16
CDR3: CASSSRGGAEGNEQFF
DNA: TGTGCCAGCAGTTCCCGTGGCGGGGCAGAGGGGAATGAGCAGTTCTTC

D: .
size: many
J: TRBJ1-1
V: TRBV2
length: 10
CDR3: CAGVELEAFF
DNA: TGTGCCGGGGTAGAGCTGGAAGCTTTCTTT

D: .
size: many
J: TRBJ2-1
V: TRBV29-1
length: 12
CDR3: CSSRLGGTEQFF
DNA: TGCAGCTCCAGGTTGGGGGGCACTGAGCAGTTCTTC

D: TRBD2
size: .
J: TRBJ2-3
V: TRBV3-1
length: 17
CDR3: CASSPRTSGPTGDTQYF
DNA: TGTGCCAGCAGCCCACGGACTAGCGGGCCTACGGGGGATACGCAGTATTTT

D: TRBD2
size: .
J: TRBJ2-3
V: TRBV11-3
length: 15
CDR3: CASSHGLAGPAGGYF
DNA: TGTGCCAGCAGCCACGGACTAGCGGGACCGGCGGGGGGGTATTTT

D: .
size: .
J: TRBJ1-5
V: TRBV7-9
length: 16
CDR3: CASSLARGDGNQPQHF
DNA: TGTGCCAGCAGCTTAGCTCGTGGGGACGGCAATCAGCCCCAGCATTTT

D: TRBD2
size: few
J: TRBJ2-5
V: TRBV11-3
length: 16
CDR3: CASSSRTSGHQETQYF
DNA: TGTGCCAGCAGCTCGAGGACTAGCGGGCACCAAGAGACCCAGTACTTC

D: .
size: .
J: TRBJ2-7
V: TRBV28
length: 14
CDR3: CASSPPSSHYEQYF
DNA: TGTGCCAGCAGTCCCCCCTCCAGCCACTACGAGCAGTACTTC

D: TRBD1
size: many
J: TRBJ1-4
V: TRBV9
length: 14
CDR3: CASSAGGANEKLFF
DNA: TGTGCCAGCAGCGCAGGGGGGGCTAATGAAAAACTGTTTTTT

D: .
size: few
J: TRBJ2-5
V: TRBV3-1
length: 16
CDR3: CASSQDRGARVETQYF
DNA: TGTGCCAGCAGCCAAGATAGAGGGGCGCGGGTGGAGACCCAGTACTTC

D: .
size: .
J: TRBJ2-7
V: TRBV5-6
length: 15
CDR3: CASSFFAAHSYEQYF
DNA: TGTGCCAGCAGCTTCTTCGCGGCCCACTCCTACGAGCAGTACTTC

D: .
size: .
J: TRBJ2-5
V: TRBV5-6
length: 13
CDR3: CASRGFGQGTQYF
DNA: TGTGCCAGCAGGGGGTTTGGGCAAGGGACCCAGTACTTC

D: .
size: .
J: TRBJ2-3
V: TRBV3-1
length: 12
CDR3: CASSQVVDTQYF
DNA: TGTGCCAGCAGCCAAGTCGTAGATACGCAGTATTTT

D: TRBD1
size: few
J: TRBJ2-7
V: TRBV5-1
length: 17
CDR3: CASSPDPAGTVRYEQYF
DNA: TGCGCCAGCAGCCCAGATCCAGCCGGGACAGTTCGATACGAGCAGTACTTC